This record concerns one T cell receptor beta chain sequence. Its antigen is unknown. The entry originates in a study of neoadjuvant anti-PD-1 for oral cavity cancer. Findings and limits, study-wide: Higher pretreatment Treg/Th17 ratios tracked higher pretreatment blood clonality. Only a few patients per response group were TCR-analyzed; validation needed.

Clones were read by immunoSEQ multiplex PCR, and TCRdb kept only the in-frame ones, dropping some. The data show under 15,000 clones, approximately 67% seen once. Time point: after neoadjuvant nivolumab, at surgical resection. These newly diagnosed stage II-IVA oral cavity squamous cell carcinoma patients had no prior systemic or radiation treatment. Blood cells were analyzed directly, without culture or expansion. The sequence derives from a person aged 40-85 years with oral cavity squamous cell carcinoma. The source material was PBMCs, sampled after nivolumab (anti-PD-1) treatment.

CDR3 nucleotide sequence: TGTGCCAGCAGCTTGCCACTAGCGGATACGCAGTATTTT. This gives the protein CASSLPLADTQYF. The rearrangement joins TRBV5-4 to TRBJ2-3, with TRBD2 identical over 7 bases. The CDR3 is made up of 13 amino acids. CDR1 is SGHNT, CDR2 YYREEE, per germline (reference sequence). V lost 1 base, J lost 6 bases, and 2 bases stayed unmatched.